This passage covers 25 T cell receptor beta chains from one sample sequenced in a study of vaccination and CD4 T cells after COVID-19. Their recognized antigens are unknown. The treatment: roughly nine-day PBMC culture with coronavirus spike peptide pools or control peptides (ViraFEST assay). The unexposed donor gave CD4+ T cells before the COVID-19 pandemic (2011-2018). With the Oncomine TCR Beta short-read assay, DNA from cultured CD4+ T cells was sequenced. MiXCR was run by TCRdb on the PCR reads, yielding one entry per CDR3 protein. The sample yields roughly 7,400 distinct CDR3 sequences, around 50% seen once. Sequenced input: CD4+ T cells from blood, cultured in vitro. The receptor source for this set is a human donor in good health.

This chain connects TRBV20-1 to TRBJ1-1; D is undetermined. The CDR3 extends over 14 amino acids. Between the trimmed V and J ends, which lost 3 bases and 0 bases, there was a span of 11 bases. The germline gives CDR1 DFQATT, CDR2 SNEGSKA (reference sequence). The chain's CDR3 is CSARKGQMNTEAFF. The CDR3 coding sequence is TGCAGTGCTAGGAAAGGCCAGATGAACACTGAAGCTTTCTTT.

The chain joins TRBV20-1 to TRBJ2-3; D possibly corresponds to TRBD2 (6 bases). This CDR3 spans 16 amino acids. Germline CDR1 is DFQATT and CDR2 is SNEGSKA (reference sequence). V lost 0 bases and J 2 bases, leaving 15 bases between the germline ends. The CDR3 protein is CSARDRAGSVTDTQYF. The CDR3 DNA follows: TGCAGTGCTAGAGATCGCGCCGGGAGTGTCACAGATACGCAGTATTTT.

CDR3 in DNA: TGTGCCACCAGTCCGGGCGGCAGCTATGGCTACACCTTC. This translates into CATSPGGSYGYTF. The chain has TRBV24-1 and TRBJ1-2; no definite D call. V lost 6 bases, J lost 4 bases, and 11 bases lay in between. Germline CDR1 and CDR2: KGHDR and SFDVKD. The CDR3 contains 13 residues.

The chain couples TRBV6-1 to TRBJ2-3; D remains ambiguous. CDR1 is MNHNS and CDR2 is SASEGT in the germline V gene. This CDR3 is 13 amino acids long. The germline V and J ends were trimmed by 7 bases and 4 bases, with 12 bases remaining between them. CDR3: CASTRVPADTQYF. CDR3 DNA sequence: TGTGCCAGCACTAGGGTACCGGCAGATACGCAGTATTTT.

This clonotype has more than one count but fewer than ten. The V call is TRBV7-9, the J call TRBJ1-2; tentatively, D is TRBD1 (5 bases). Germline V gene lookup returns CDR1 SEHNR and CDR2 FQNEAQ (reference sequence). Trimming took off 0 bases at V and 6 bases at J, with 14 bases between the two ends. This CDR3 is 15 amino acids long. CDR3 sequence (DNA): TGTGCCAGCAGCTTAGCGAGGGCAGGGTCTAATGGCTACACCTTC. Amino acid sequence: CASSLARAGSNGYTF.

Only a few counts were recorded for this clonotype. The CDR3 is CASSWLTNTGELFF. CDR3 nucleotide sequence: TGTGCCAGTAGTTGGCTGACGAACACCGGGGAGCTGTTTTTT. The chain joins TRBV19 to TRBJ2-2, with D unresolved. Trimming stripped 5 bases from V and 0 bases from J, with 7 bases between. This CDR3 spans 14 amino acids. Germline-derived CDR1 and CDR2 are LNHDA and SQIVND (reference sequence).

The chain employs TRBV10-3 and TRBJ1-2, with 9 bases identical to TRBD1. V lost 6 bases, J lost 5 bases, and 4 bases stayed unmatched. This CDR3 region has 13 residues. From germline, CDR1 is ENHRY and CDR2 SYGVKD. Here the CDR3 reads CAIRTGGGYGYTF. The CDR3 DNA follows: TGTGCCATCAGGACAGGGGGTGGATATGGCTACACCTTC.

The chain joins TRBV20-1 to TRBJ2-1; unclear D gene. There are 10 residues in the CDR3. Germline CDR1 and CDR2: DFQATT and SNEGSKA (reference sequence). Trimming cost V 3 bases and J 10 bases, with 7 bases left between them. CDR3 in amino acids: CSASPEEQFF. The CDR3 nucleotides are TGCAGTGCTAGTCCCGAGGAGCAGTTCTTC.

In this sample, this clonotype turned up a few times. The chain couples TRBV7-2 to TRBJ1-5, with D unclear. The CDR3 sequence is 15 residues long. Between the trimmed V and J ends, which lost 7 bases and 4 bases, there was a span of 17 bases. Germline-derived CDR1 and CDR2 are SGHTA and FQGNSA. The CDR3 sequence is CASTTGERSNQPQHF. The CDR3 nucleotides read TGTGCCAGCACAACCGGGGAGAGATCGAATCAGCCCCAGCATTTT.

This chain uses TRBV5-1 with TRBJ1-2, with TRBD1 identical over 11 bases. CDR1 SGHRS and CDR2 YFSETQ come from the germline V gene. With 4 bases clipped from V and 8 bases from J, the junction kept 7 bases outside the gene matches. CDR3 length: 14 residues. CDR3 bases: TGCGCCAGCAGCGCCGGACAGGGGGCTCAAGGCTACACCTTC. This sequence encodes CASSAGQGAQGYTF.

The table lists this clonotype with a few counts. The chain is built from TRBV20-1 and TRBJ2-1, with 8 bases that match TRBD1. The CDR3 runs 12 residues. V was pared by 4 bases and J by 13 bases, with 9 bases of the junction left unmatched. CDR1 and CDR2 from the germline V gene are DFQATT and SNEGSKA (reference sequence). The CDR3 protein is CSAILSGQVQFF. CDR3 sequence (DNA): TGCAGTGCTATACTTTCGGGACAGGTCCAGTTCTTC.

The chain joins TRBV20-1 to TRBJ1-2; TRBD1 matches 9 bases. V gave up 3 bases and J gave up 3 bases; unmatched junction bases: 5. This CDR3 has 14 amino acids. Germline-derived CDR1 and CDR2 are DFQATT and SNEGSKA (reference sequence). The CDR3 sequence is CSARDRGGDYGYTF. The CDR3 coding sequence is TGCAGTGCTAGGGACAGGGGAGGAGACTATGGCTACACCTTC.

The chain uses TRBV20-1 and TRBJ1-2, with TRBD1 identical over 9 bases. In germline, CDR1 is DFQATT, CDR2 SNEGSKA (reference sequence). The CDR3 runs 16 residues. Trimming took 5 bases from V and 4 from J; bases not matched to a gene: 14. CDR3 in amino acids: CSAGHPGQGFGYGYTF. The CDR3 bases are TGCAGTGCTGGTCACCCGGGACAGGGATTCGGCTATGGCTACACCTTC.

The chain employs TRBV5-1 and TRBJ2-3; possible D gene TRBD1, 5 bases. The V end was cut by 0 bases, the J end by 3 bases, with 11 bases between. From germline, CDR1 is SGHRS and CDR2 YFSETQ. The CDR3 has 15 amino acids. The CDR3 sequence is CASSLDPGWTDTQYF. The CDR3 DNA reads TGCGCCAGCAGCTTGGATCCAGGGTGGACAGATACGCAGTATTTT.

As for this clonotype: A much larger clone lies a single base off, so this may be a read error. CDR3 DNA: TGTGCCAGCAGTTACCCACAGGGGGCAGCTCAGCCCCAGCATTTT. Its translation is CASSYPQGAAQPQHF. The chain recombines TRBV6-5 with TRBJ1-5, with 9 nucleotides matching TRBD1. The CDR3 has 15 amino acids. CDR1 is MNHEY, CDR2 SVGAGI, per germline. V lost 2 bases to trimming and J lost 6 bases; unmatched junction nucleotides: 5.

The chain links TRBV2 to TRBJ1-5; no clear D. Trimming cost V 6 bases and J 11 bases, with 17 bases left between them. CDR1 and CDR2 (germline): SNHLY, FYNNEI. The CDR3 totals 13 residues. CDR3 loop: CASRTLGILAQHF. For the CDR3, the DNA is TGTGCCAGCAGAACCCTTGGAATCTTGGCCCAGCATTTT.

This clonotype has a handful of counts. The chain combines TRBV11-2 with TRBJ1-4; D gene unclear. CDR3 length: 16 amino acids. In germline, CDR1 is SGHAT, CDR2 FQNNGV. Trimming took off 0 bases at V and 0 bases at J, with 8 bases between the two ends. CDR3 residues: CASSLDRGATNEKLFF. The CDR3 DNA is TGTGCCAGCAGCTTAGATCGCGGGGCAACTAATGAAAAACTGTTTTTT.

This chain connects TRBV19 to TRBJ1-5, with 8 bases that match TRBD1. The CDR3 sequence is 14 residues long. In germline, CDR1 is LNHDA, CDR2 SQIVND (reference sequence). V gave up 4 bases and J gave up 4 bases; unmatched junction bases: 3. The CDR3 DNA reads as TGTGCCAGTAGTACGACAGGGGCAAATCAGCCCCAGCATTTT. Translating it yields CASSTTGANQPQHF.

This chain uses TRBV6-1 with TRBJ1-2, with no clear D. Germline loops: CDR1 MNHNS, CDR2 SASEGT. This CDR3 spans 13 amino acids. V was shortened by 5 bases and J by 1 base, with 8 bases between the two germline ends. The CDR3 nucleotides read TGTGCCAGCAGTAGGACGGATAACTATGGCTACACCTTC. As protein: CASSRTDNYGYTF.

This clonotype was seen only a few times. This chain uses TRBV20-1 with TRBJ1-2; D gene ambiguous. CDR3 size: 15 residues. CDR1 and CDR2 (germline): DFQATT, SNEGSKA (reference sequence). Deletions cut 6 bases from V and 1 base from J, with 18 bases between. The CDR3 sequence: CSAQNQNRDNYGYTF. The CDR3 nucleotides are TGCAGTGCCCAGAACCAGAATAGAGATAACTATGGCTACACCTTC.

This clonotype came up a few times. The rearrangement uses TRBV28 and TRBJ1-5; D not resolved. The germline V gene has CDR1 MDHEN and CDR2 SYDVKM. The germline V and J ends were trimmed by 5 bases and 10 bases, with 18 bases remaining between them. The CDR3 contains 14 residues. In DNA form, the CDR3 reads TGTGCCAGCAGTCCCCTAGGCCCGAGTGAACCCCAGCATTTT. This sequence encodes CASSPLGPSEPQHF.

The CDR3 coding sequence is TGTGCCTGGAGTACAGGACTATTCGAGCAGTACTTC. Residues: CAWSTGLFEQYF. The chain is built from TRBV30 and TRBJ2-7; the D gene is possibly TRBD2 (6 bases). The CDR3 is made up of 12 amino acids. The germline CDR1 and CDR2 sequences are GTSNPN and SVGIG (reference sequence). Trimming took off 2 bases at V and 6 bases at J, with 11 bases between the two ends.

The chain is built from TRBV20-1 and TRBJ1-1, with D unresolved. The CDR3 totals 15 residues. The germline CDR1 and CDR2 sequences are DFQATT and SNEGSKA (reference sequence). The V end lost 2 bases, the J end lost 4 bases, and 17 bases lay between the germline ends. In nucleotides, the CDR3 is TGCAGTGCTAGAAGGGCAGGCGCTCAGTCCACTGAAGCTTTCTTT. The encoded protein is CSARRAGAQSTEAFF.

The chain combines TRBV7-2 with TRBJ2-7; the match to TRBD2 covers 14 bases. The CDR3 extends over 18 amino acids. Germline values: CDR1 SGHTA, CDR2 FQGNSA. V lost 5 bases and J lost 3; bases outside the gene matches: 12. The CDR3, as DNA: TGTGCCAGCAGCCCGCACCCACAAGGACTAGCGGGAGGCTACGAGCAGTACTTC. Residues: CASSPHPQGLAGGYEQYF.

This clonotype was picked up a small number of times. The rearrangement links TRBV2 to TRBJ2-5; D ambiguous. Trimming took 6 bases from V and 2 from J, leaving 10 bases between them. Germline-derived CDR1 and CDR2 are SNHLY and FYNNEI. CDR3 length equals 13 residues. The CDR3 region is CASSQVGQETQYF. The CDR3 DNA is TGTGCCAGCAGCCAGGTGGGACAAGAGACCCAGTACTTC.